These T cell receptor beta chains were read from a single sample in a study of memory CD4+ T cells and cytomegalovirus serostatus. TCRdb keeps only in-frame clones here, not all; method: immunoSEQ multiplex PCR. The data contain some 56,000 clones, 82% of them singletons. Sequencing input: memory CD4+ T cells from blood. Receptors originate from an adult in good health and CMV-seronegative. The CDR3 runs from the conserved cysteine through the conserved F or W. D genes are given only for firm matches. Rows give clone size only sometimes, using once, few, many, or a class for an expanded clone.

v_gene	abundance	d_gene	j_gene	CDR3nt	CDR3aa
TRBV2	-	-	TRBJ1-4	TGTGCCAGCAGTAGGAGTGAAAAACTGTTTTTT	CASSRSEKLFF
TRBV25-1	-	-	TRBJ1-6	TGTGCCAGCAGGAAGGGGGTAGGGGATAATTCACCCCTCCACTTT	CASRKGVGDNSPLHF
TRBV5-1	few	-	TRBJ2-1	TGCGCCAGCAGCTTGGAAGTCAATGAGCAGTTCTTC	CASSLEVNEQFF
TRBV10-3	-	TRBD1	TRBJ1-1	TGTGCCACTCGGGACAGCATGAACACTGAAGCTTTCTTT	CATRDSMNTEAFF
TRBV6-5	once	-	TRBJ1-2	TGTGCCAGCAGTATTTCAGACAACTATGGCTACACCTTC	CASSISDNYGYTF
TRBV25-1	-	-	TRBJ1-4	TGTGCCAGCAGTGAAATAAAAGGACCAACAAATGAAAAACTGTTTTTT	CASSEIKGPTNEKLFF
TRBV28	few	TRBD1	TRBJ1-2	TGTGCCAGCAGTTTTGACAGGGGTGGGGGCTACACCTTC	CASSFDRGGGYTF
TRBV21-1	few	-	TRBJ1-5	TGTGCCAGATCCAATCAGCCCCAGCATTTT	CARSNQPQHF
TRBV5-1	-	-	TRBJ1-4	TGCGCCAGCAGCGTATCCCCAATAGGGGGGAATGAAAAACTGTTTTTT	CASSVSPIGGNEKLFF
TRBV7-9	-	-	TRBJ2-1	TGTGCCAGCAGCTCCCCCCCCCTGCACAATGAGCAGTTCTTC	CASSSPPLHNEQFF
TRBV14	-	-	TRBJ1-4	TGTGCCAGCAGCCAAGGGCGCGGGGGACATGAAAAACTGTTTTTT	CASSQGRGGHEKLFF
TRBV18	-	TRBD1	TRBJ1-1	TGTGCCAGCTCACCTACGACAGGGAGGAACACTGAAGCTTTCTTT	CASSPTTGRNTEAFF
TRBV4-2	-	TRBD2	TRBJ2-5	TGTGCCAGCAGCCTCGGGGGGAGCGGGGGGACCTCCGGGGAGACCCAGTACTTC	CASSLGGSGGTSGETQYF
TRBV18	few	-	TRBJ1-1	TGTGCCAGCTCTTTCTCGTTCACGAACACTGAAGCTTTCTTT	CASSFSFTNTEAFF
TRBV5-4	once	-	TRBJ2-5	TGTGCCAGCAGCCGGGACCAGCAAGAGACCCAGTACTTC	CASSRDQQETQYF
TRBV19	few	TRBD1	TRBJ2-5	TGTGCCAGTAGTGAGACAGGGGAGACCCAGTACTTC	CASSETGETQYF
TRBV30	-	-	TRBJ2-2	TGTGCCTGGAGTGCAGGGGCCGGGGAGCTGTTTTTT	CAWSAGAGELFF
TRBV27	-	-	TRBJ1-1	TGTGCCAGCAGTCGACGGGAGACCACTGAAGCTTTCTTT	CASSRRETTEAFF
TRBV19	-	-	TRBJ1-3	TGTGCCAGTAGGGCGCACCGAACTGGAAACACCATATATTTT	CASRAHRTGNTIYF
TRBV7-9	-	TRBD1	TRBJ1-6	TGTGCCAGCAGCGTAGAGGGACAGGGAAATTCACCCCTCCACTTT	CASSVEGQGNSPLHF
TRBV10-3	-	TRBD2	TRBJ2-2	TGTGCCATCAGGAGGGAGGGGAACACCGGGGAGCTGTTTTTT	CAIRREGNTGELFF
TRBV10-3	-	TRBD1	TRBJ2-5	TGTGCCATCAGTGCCCGGGACAGTACTCCTCCGAGATGGGAGACCCAGTACTTC	CAISARDSTPPRWETQYF
TRBV2	-	-	TRBJ2-5	TGTGCCAGCAGTGGGGGCGGGGGCGCCGGGGAGACCCAGTACTTC	CASSGGGGAGETQYF
TRBV4-3	-	-	TRBJ2-2	TGCGCCAGCAGCCAACCCGCACAAGGCACCGGGGAGCTGTTTTTT	CASSQPAQGTGELFF
TRBV6-5	-	-	TRBJ2-7	TGTGCCAGCACCAGAGACAGTGAACCCTACGAGCAGTACTTC	CASTRDSEPYEQYF
TRBV5-6	-	-	TRBJ2-2	TGTGCCAGCAGCCCTGTCGGGTACGACACCGGGGAGCTGTTTTTT	CASSPVGYDTGELFF
TRBV27	-	-	TRBJ2-7	TGTGCCAGCAGGCGGGGGGGGACAGGGACTTTTTACGAGCAGTACTTC	CASRRGGTGTFYEQYF
TRBV6-5	-	TRBD1	TRBJ1-4	TGTGCCAGCAGTTACACACAGGGGGGTGAAAAACTGTTTTTT	CASSYTQGGEKLFF
TRBV5-1	-	TRBD2	TRBJ2-3	TGCGCCAGCAGCCTCGGACTAGCGGGGTCAGATACGCAGTATTTT	CASSLGLAGSDTQYF
TRBV7-2	-	-	TRBJ1-5	TGTGCCAGCAGCCCCGACAGGAGCCAGCCCCAGCATTTT	CASSPDRSQPQHF
TRBV11-2	-	TRBD2	TRBJ2-5	TGTGCCAGCAGCTCATCTCTACTAGCGGGGGTGTTGGAGACCCAGTACTTC	CASSSSLLAGVLETQYF
TRBV5-8	few	TRBD1	TRBJ1-6	TGTGCCAGCAGCCATCGGACAGGGTTTAATTCACCCCTCCACTTT	CASSHRTGFNSPLHF
TRBV5-8	-	-	TRBJ2-7	TGTGCCAGCAGCTTGAGGGGATGGGGCTACGAGCAGTACTTC	CASSLRGWGYEQYF
TRBV7-2	-	TRBD1	TRBJ1-2	TGTGCCAGCAGCCCCGACAGGGGGCGTGGTGGCTACACCTTC	CASSPDRGRGGYTF
TRBV5-4	-	-	TRBJ2-3	TGTGCCAGCACAATTGGCACTGGGGGCCGCACAGATACGCAGTATTTT	CASTIGTGGRTDTQYF
TRBV5-1	-	TRBD1	TRBJ2-7	TGCGCCAGCAGCCCCGGACAGGGCCGTCCCTACGAGCAGTACTTC	CASSPGQGRPYEQYF
TRBV4-2	-	-	TRBJ2-7	TGTGCCAGCAGCCAAGATGTAGGGGGGGTCTACGAGCAGTACTTC	CASSQDVGGVYEQYF
TRBV7-2	-	-	TRBJ2-7	TGTGCCAGCAGCTTAGGGACAGCAGTCTCCTACGAGCAGTACTTC	CASSLGTAVSYEQYF
TRBV6-6	few	TRBD1	TRBJ1-6	TGTGCCAGCGGACAGGGACAGTATAATTCACCCCTCCACTTT	CASGQGQYNSPLHF
TRBV15	-	-	TRBJ1-2	TGTGCCACCAGCAGTGGGGGGGGATATGGCTACACCTTC	CATSSGGGYGYTF
TRBV30	once	-	TRBJ2-5	TGTGCCTGGAGCTTGGAAGAGACCCAGTACTTC	CAWSLEETQYF
TRBV7-2	few	-	TRBJ1-1	TGTGCCAGCAGCTTAGCCGGCGATTTTAGAGCTTTCTTT	CASSLAGDFRAFF
TRBV18	-	-	TRBJ1-1	TGTGCCAGCTCACCAGGGCTGAACACTGAAGCTTTCTTT	CASSPGLNTEAFF
TRBV5-1	-	-	TRBJ1-3	TGCGCCAGCAGCTTGGGCCCCCGCTCTGGAAACACCATATATTTT	CASSLGPRSGNTIYF
TRBV4-2	-	-	TRBJ1-5	TGTGCCAGCACCCCCCTCCTGGGGGGCAATCAGCCCCAGCATTTT	CASTPLLGGNQPQHF
TRBV7-2	-	-	TRBJ1-1	TGTGCCAGCAGCTCCGCTAGAGACACTGAAGCTTTCTTT	CASSSARDTEAFF
TRBV2	-	TRBD1	TRBJ1-2	TGTGCCAGCAGTGCCCGGACAGGGGGGAGTGGCTACACCTTC	CASSARTGGSGYTF
TRBV7-2	few	-	TRBJ2-5	TGTGCCAGCAGCTTAGACCACCGGGAGACCCAGTACTTC	CASSLDHRETQYF
TRBV5-8	few	-	TRBJ2-2	TGTGCCAGCAGCTTCCTTCGGGCGTACACCGGGGAGCTGTTTTTT	CASSFLRAYTGELFF
TRBV30	-	TRBD1	TRBJ1-1	TGTGCCTGGGCCCGGGACAGGGGGCTAACTGAAGCTTTCTTT	CAWARDRGLTEAFF
TRBV6-1	-	-	TRBJ2-1	TGTGCCAGCAGTAAGGGGTACTCCTACAATGAGCAGTTCTTC	CASSKGYSYNEQFF
TRBV5-6	-	TRBD2	TRBJ2-5	TGTGCCAGCAGCTCTTTAGGAGCGGGGGGCTTGGGAGAGACCCAGTACTTC	CASSSLGAGGLGETQYF
TRBV7-2	-	-	TRBJ1-5	TGTGCCAGCAGCCCGAAGTTTAGCAATCAGCCCCAGCATTTT	CASSPKFSNQPQHF
TRBV19	-	-	TRBJ1-5	TGTGCCAGTAGTATGGAACGAAGCAATCAGCCCCAGCATTTT	CASSMERSNQPQHF
TRBV6-7	-	-	TRBJ2-7	TGTGCCAGCAGTTACAGGGACTCCCAACCCCACGAGCAGTACTTC	CASSYRDSQPHEQYF
TRBV28	-	TRBD2	TRBJ2-5	TGTGCCAGCAGTTCGGGAGCGGGGGCCCAAGAGACCCAGTACTTC	CASSSGAGAQETQYF
TRBV6-5	-	-	TRBJ2-2	TGTGCCAGCAGCCTAGACAGGCTAAACACCGGGGAGCTGTTTTTT	CASSLDRLNTGELFF
TRBV2	-	-	TRBJ2-2	TGTGCCAGCAGTGGGGAAGGGGGAATGCCCGGGGAGCTGTTTTTT	CASSGEGGMPGELFF
TRBV5-1	-	TRBD1	TRBJ1-1	TGCGCCAGCAGCTCGGGACAGGGGAACACTGAAGCTTTCTTT	CASSSGQGNTEAFF
TRBV15	-	TRBD1	TRBJ1-6	TGTGCCACCAGCAGGGAACAGGGGGCGAATTCACCCCTCCACTTT	CATSREQGANSPLHF